The present T cell receptor beta chain was sequenced within a study of T cells expressing NK-cell markers. TCRdb processed the 5' RACE reads again and assigns one entry to each CDR3 protein, with no DNA. Recorded here are under 500,000 distinct CDR3 sequences; the top ten clones represent 7.3%. The CDR3 is 13 amino acids. Germline V CDR1 and CDR2: MNHNY, SVGAGI (reference sequence). This TCR came from a woman between 18 and 70 years old in good health. The chain is built from TRBV6-6 and TRBJ1-1; with no DNA, the TCRdb D assignment of TRBD1 cannot be verified. Material: blood T cells: a sorted CD56 or NKG2C T cell subset, CD4+ or CD8+ T cells, or bulk PBMC T cells (not recorded which). CDR3 region: CASTRDRGSEAFF.